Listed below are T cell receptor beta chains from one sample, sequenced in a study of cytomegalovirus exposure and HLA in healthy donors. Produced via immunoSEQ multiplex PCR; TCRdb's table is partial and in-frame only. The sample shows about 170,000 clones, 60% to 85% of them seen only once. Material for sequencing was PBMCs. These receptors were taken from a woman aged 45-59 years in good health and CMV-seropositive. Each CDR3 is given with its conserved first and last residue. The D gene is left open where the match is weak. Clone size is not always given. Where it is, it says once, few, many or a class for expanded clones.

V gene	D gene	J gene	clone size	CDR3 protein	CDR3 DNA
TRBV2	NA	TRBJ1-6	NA	CASSPDTGVRTLHF	TGTGCCAGCAGCCCGGACACGGGGGTCAGGACCCTCCACTTT
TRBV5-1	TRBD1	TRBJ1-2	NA	CASSYGTANYGYTF	TGCGCCAGCAGCTACGGGACAGCTAACTATGGCTACACCTTC
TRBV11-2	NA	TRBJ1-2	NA	CASTSNGGTSYGYTF	TGTGCCAGCACCTCCAACGGGGGGACTAGCTATGGCTACACCTTC
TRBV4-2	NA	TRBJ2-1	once	CASSQVSKRGTDEQFF	TGTGCCAGCAGCCAAGTCTCGAAACGGGGGACAGATGAGCAGTTCTTC
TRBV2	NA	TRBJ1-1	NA	CASSESGLEAFF	TGTGCCAGCAGTGAGAGCGGGCTAGAAGCTTTCTTT
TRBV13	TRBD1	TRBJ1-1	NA	CASSTDRVSTEAFF	TGTGCCAGCAGCACGGACAGGGTAAGCACTGAAGCTTTCTTT
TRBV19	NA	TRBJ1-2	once	CASRPQGHHGYTF	TGTGCCAGTAGGCCACAGGGCCACCATGGCTACACCTTC
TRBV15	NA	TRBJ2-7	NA	CATSRAFTSTYEQYF	TGTGCCACCAGCAGGGCTTTCACTAGCACCTACGAGCAGTACTTC
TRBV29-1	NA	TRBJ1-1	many	CSVEQFRVAASGNTEAFF	TGCAGCGTTGAACAATTTCGGGTCGCGGCGTCCGGGAACACTGAAGCTTTCTTT
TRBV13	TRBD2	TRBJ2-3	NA	CASSFRDYPDTQYF	TGTGCCAGCAGCTTCCGGGACTATCCAGATACGCAGTATTTT
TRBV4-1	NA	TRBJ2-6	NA	CASSKTEGQAGANVLTF	TGCGCCAGCAGCAAGACGGAAGGCCAGGCTGGGGCCAACGTCCTGACTTTC
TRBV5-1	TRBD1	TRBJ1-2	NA	CASSLGGQGIRGYTF	TGCGCCAGCAGCCTTGGGGGACAGGGTATTAGGGGCTACACCTTC
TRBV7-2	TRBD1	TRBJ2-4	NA	CASSFDRENIQYF	TGTGCCAGCAGCTTCGACAGGGAAAACATTCAGTACTTC
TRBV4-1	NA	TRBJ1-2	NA	CASSQTGSYDYGYTF	TGCGCCAGCAGCCAAACAGGGTCTTACGACTATGGCTACACCTTC
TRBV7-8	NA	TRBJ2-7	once	CASSSRDSSYEQYF	TGTGCCAGCAGCTCTAGAGACAGTTCCTACGAGCAGTACTTC
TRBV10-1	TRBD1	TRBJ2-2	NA	CASSPTGTGVPGELFF	TGCGCCAGCAGTCCGACCGGGACAGGGGTGCCCGGGGAGCTGTTTTTT
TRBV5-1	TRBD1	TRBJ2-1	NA	CASSFLTGADNEQFF	TGCGCCAGCAGCTTTTTGACAGGGGCTGACAATGAGCAGTTCTTC
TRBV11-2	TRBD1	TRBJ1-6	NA	CASRQYGQGARNSPLHF	TGTGCCAGCAGACAGTACGGACAGGGGGCGCGTAATTCACCCCTCCACTTT
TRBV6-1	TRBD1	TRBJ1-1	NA	CATLKTGGLNTEAFF	TGTGCCACCCTAAAGACAGGGGGGTTGAACACTGAAGCTTTCTTT
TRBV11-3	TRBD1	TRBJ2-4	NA	CASSHTGALAKNIQYF	TGTGCCAGCAGCCATACAGGGGCTCTAGCCAAAAACATTCAGTACTTC
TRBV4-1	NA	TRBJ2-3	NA	CASSQERGDTQYF	TGCGCCAGCAGCCAAGAGCGAGGAGATACGCAGTATTTT
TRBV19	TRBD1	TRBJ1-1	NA	CASSRGQGAGAEAFF	TGTGCCAGTAGTAGGGGCCAGGGGGCGGGTGCTGAAGCTTTCTTT
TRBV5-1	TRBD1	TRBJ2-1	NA	CASSGDRTYNEQFF	TGCGCCAGCAGCGGGGACAGGACCTACAATGAGCAGTTCTTC
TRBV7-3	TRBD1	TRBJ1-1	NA	CASSFGTGTEAFF	TGTGCCAGCAGCTTCGGGACAGGGACTGAAGCTTTCTTT
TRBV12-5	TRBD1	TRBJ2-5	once	CASGLQQGAGETQYF	TGTGCTAGTGGTTTACAACAGGGGGCGGGAGAGACCCAGTACTTC
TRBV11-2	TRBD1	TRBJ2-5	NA	CASSLQGAQGETQYF	TGTGCCAGCAGCCTACAGGGGGCCCAGGGCGAGACCCAGTACTTC
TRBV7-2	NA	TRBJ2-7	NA	CASSLNPPRRDF	TGTGCCAGCAGCTTAAATCCCCCCCGGCGGGACTTC
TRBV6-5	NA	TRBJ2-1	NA	CASSLGLNNEQFF	TGTGCCAGCAGTTTGGGACTTAACAATGAGCAGTTCTTC
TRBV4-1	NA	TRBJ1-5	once	CASSPSGGPQPQHF	TGCGCCAGCAGCCCCTCGGGGGGGCCTCAGCCCCAGCATTTT
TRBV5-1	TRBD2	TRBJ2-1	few	CASSPQGTSEQFF	TGCGCCAGCAGCCCTCAAGGGACTAGTGAGCAGTTCTTC
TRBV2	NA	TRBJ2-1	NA	CASSVASSYNEQFF	TGTGCCAGCAGTGTGGCAAGCTCCTACAATGAGCAGTTCTTC
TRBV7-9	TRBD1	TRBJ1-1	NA	CASSSQGIEAFF	TGTGCCAGCAGTTCACAGGGGATTGAGGCTTTCTTT
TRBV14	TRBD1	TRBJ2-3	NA	CASSQDYRGVADTQYF	TGTGCCAGCAGCCAAGACTACAGGGGGGTCGCAGATACGCAGTATTTT
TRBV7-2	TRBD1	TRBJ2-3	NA	CASSLVPRQGRTDTQYF	TGTGCCAGCAGCTTAGTCCCCAGACAGGGACGCACAGATACGCAGTATTTT
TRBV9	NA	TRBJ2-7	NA	CASSVDQQGLNEQYF	TGTGCCAGCAGCGTAGATCAGCAGGGGCTCAACGAGCAGTACTTC
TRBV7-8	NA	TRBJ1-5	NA	CASSLSGNQPQHF	TGTGCCAGCAGCCTCTCGGGCAATCAGCCCCAGCATTTT
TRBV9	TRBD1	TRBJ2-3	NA	CASSPKWTGGNTDTQYF	TGTGCCAGCAGCCCGAAGTGGACAGGGGGCAACACAGATACGCAGTATTTT
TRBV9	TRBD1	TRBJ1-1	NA	CASSSGQDNTEAFF	TGTGCCAGCAGCTCGGGACAGGACAACACTGAAGCTTTCTTT
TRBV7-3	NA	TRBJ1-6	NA	CASSLESDSPLHF	TGTGCCAGCAGCTTAGAATCGGATTCACCCCTCCACTTT
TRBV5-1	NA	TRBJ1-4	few	CASSQGTREKLFF	TGCGCCAGCAGCCAAGGGACTCGCGAAAAACTGTTTTTT
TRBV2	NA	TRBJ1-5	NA	CASSVAGIAGTNQPQHF	TGTGCCAGCAGTGTTGCCGGGATAGCGGGGACCAATCAGCCCCAGCATTTT
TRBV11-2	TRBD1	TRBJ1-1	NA	CASSPRRDRGGFMNTEAFF	TGTGCCAGCAGCCCCAGGAGGGACAGGGGGGGGTTCATGAACACTGAAGCTTTCTTT
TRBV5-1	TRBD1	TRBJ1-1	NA	CASSLRPTGTGTEAFF	TGCGCCAGCAGCTTGCGCCCAACCGGGACAGGAACCGAAGCTTTCTTT
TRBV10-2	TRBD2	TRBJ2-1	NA	CATAGGPSSYNEQFF	TGCGCCACCGCGGGGGGCCCCTCCTCCTACAATGAGCAGTTCTTC
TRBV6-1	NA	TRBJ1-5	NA	CASILTGFNQPQHF	TGTGCCAGCATCCTGACAGGCTTTAATCAGCCCCAGCATTTT
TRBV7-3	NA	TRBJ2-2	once	CASSLAGGTNTGELFF	TGTGCCAGCAGCTTAGCCGGGGGAACGAACACCGGGGAGCTGTTTTTT
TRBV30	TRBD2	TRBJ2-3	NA	CAWSWLAGGSTQYF	TGTGCCTGGAGTTGGCTAGCGGGGGGGTCGACGCAGTATTTT
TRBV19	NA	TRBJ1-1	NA	CASSNARVTEAFF	TGTGCCAGTAGTAATGCCAGGGTCACTGAAGCTTTCTTT
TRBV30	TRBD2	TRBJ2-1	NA	CAWSVSASGGQQFF	TGTGCCTGGAGTGTATCGGCTAGCGGGGGCCAACAGTTCTTC
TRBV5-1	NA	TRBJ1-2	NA	CASSRTADYGYTF	TGCGCCAGCAGTCGGACAGCAGACTATGGCTACACCTTC
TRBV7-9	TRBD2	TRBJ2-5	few	CASSLSGGRETQYF	TGTGCCAGCAGCTTATCGGGGGGGCGAGAGACCCAGTACTTC
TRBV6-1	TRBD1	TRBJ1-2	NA	CASSERQGAGYTF	TGTGCCAGCAGTGAAAGGCAGGGGGCTGGCTACACCTTC
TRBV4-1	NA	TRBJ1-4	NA	CASSRTSGDFPLEKLFF	TGCGCCAGCAGCCGAACCAGCGGGGACTTCCCGCTGGAAAAACTGTTTTTT
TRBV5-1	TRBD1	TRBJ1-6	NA	CASSLGDRGKNNSPLHF	TGCGCCAGCAGCTTGGGGGACAGAGGGAAGAATAATTCACCCCTCCACTTT
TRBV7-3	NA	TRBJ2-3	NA	CASSSIGGGTDTQYF	TGTGCCAGCAGCTCAATAGGGGGGGGCACAGATACGCAGTATTTT
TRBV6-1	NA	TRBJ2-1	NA	CASFLSLYNEQFF	TGTGCCAGCTTTCTTAGTTTGTACAATGAGCAGTTCTTC
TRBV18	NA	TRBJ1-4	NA	CASSPQQGNNEKLFF	TGTGCCAGCTCACCACAACAGGGTAATAATGAAAAACTGTTTTTT
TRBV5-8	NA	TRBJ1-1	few	CASSLVRAFF	TGTGCCAGCAGCTTGGTGCGCGCTTTCTTT
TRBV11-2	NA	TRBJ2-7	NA	CASSQRADRISYEQYF	TGTGCCAGCAGCCAACGGGCGGACAGAATCTCCTACGAGCAGTACTTC